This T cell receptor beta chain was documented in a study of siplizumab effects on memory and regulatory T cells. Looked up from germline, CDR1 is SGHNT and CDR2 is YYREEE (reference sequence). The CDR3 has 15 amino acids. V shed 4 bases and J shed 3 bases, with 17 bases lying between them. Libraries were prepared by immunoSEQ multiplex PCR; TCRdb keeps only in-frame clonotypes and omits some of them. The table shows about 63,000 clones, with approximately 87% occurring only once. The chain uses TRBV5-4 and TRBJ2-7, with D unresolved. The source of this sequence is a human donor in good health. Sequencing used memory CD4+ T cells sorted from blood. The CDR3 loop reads CASSPNSLEGYEQYF. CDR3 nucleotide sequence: TGTGCCAGCAGCCCTAACAGTTTAGAAGGCTACGAGCAGTACTTC.